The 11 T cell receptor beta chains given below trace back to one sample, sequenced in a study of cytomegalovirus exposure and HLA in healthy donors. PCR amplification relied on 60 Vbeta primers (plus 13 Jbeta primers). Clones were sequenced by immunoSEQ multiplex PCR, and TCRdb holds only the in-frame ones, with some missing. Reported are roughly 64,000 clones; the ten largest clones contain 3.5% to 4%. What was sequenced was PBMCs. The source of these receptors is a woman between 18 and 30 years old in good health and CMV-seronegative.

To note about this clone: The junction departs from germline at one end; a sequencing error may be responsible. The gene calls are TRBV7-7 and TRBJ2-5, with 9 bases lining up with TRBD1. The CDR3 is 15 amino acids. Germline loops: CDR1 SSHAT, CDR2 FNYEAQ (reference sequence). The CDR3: CASSLDRGYGETQYF. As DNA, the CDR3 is TGTGCTAGCAGCTTAGACAGGGGGTACGGAGAGACCCAGTACTTC.

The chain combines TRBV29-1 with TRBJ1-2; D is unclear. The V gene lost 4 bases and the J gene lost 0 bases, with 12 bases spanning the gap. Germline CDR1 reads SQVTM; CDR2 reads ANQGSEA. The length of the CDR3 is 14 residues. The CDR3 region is CSVVGWKTNYGYTF. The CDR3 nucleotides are TGCAGCGTTGTGGGCTGGAAGACTAACTATGGCTACACCTTC.

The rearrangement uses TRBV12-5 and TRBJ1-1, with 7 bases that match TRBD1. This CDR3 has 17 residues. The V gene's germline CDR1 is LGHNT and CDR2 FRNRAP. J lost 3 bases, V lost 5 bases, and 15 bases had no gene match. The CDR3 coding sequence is TGTGCTAGTGGTGGGCACACAGGGGTGAATGAGTACACTGAAGCTTTCTTT. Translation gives CASGGHTGVNEYTEAFF.

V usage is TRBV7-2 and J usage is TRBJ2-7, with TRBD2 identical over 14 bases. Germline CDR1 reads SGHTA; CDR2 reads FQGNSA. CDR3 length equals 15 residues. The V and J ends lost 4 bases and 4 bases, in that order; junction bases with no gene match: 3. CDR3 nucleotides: TGTGCCAGCAGCTGGGGACTAGCGGGAGTTTACGAGCAGTACTTC. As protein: CASSWGLAGVYEQYF. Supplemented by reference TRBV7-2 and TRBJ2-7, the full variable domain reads GAGVSQSPSNKVTEKGKDVELRCDPISGHTALYWYRQSLGQGLEFLIYFQGNSAPDKSGLPSDRFSAERTGGSVSTLTIQRTQQEDSAVYLCASSWGLAGVYEQYFGPGTRLTVT.

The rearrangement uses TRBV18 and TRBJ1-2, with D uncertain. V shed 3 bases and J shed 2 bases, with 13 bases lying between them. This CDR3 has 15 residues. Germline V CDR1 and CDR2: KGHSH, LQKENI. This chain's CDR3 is CASSPVQVGNYGYTF. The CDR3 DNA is TGTGCCAGCTCACCCGTCCAGGTTGGGAACTATGGCTACACCTTC.

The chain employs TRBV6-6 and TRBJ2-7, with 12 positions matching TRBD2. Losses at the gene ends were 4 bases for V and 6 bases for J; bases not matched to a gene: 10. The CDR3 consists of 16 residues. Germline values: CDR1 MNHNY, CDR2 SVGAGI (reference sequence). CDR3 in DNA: TGTGCCAGCAGTTCCGTCGTGACTAGCGGGAGTATCGAGCAGTACTTC. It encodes CASSSVVTSGSIEQYF.

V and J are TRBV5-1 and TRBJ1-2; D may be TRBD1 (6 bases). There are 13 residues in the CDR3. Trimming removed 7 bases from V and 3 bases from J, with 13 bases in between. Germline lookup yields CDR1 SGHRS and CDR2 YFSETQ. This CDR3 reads CASSGTQHYGYTF. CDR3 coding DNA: TGCGCCAGCTCCGGGACACAGCACTATGGCTACACCTTC.

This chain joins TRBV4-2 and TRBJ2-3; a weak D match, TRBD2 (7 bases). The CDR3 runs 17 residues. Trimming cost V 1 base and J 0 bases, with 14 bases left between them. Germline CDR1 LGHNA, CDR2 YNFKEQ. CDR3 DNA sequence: TGTGCCAGCAGCCAAGGGCTCGCGGGGGCTAGCACAGATACGCAGTATTTT. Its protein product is CASSQGLAGASTDTQYF.

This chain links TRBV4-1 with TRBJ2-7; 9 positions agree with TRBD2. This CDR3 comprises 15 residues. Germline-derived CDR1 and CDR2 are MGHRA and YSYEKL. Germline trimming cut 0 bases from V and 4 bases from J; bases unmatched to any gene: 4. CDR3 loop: CASSQDSGGQYEQYF. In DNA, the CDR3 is TGCGCCAGCAGCCAAGATAGCGGGGGACAGTACGAGCAGTACTTC.

CDR3 sequence reads: CAISGTSGRTGFLQYF. Here the CDR3 DNA reads TGTGCCATCAGTGGGACTAGCGGGAGAACGGGGTTTTTGCAGTACTTC. The chain uses TRBV10-3 and TRBJ2-7; 13 bases agree with TRBD2. V shed 4 bases, J shed 9 bases, and the junction held 12 bases outside the gene matches. The CDR3 loop spans 16 amino acids. Germline lookup yields CDR1 ENHRY and CDR2 SYGVKD.

The CDR3: CASSFGTGDAYEQYF. The CDR3 DNA reads as TGTGCCAGCAGCTTCGGGACAGGCGATGCCTACGAGCAGTACTTC. The chain uses TRBV5-5 and TRBJ2-7; the match to TRBD1 covers 8 bases. V gave up 2 bases and J gave up 2 bases; unmatched junction bases: 6. The CDR3 loop spans 15 amino acids. Germline CDR1 reads SGHKS; CDR2 reads YYEKEE (reference sequence).